The clone carrying this T cell receptor beta chain was seen a few times. The antigen is not known. MiXCR, applied by TCRdb to the RACE reads, yields one record per CDR3 protein. The data contain more than 250,000 distinct CDR3 sequences, around 9.3% of them singletons. The data stem from a study of human T cells and chemical hapten exposure. Study at large: The scalp of each patient received a weekly diphenylcyclopropenone dose for the full roughly 24-week study.

Study-wide points: With regard to DPC sensitization, TCRs above 1 in 1000 frequency did not change. Expanded TCR sets contained significantly more large CDR3 similarity clusters than controls.

Germline V lookup: CDR1 MGHRA, CDR2 YSYEKL. Deletions cut 4 bases from V and 4 bases from J, with 17 bases between. The CDR3 covers 16 residues. As to time point: pre-sensitization, week 0. Indicated treatment: therapeutic diphenylcyclopropenone sensitization with weekly scalp DPC. Blood draws came before every patch-test application. This clonotype was sampled from a woman in her 40s with alopecia areata. Some clones in this sample may be carry-over from other donors' samples. The rearrangement links TRBV4-1 to TRBJ1-3; D call uncertain. This sample comprised whole blood, obtained in connection with sensitization to the hapten diphenylcyclopropenone (DPC). Here the CDR3 reads CASSLDTEVAGNTIYF. The CDR3 DNA reads as TGCGCCAGCAGCCTAGACACGGAGGTGGCAGGAAACACCATATATTTT.